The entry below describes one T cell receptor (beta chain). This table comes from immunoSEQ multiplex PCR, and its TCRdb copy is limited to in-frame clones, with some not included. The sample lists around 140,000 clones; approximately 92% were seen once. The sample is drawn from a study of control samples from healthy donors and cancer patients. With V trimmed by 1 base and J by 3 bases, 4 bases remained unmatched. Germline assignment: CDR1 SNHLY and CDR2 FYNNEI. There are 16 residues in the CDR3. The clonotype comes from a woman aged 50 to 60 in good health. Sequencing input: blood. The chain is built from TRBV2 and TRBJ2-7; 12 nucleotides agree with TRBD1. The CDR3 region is CASSEVGTGGRYEQYF. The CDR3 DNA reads TGTGCCAGCAGTGAAGTGGGGACAGGGGGCCGCTACGAGCAGTACTTC. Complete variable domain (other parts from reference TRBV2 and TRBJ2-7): EPEVTQTPSHQVTQMGQEVILRCVPISNHLYFYWYRQILGQKVEFLVSFYNNEISEKSEIFDDQFSVERPDGSNFTLKIRSTKLEDSAMYFCASSEVGTGGRYEQYFGPGTRLTVT.